The clone carrying this T cell receptor (beta chain) was seen at least ten times. Its antigen is unknown. This sample was taken from a study of regulatory T cells in long-lasting Graves disease. The time point here: persistent/refractory GD, antithyroid drugs over 5 years with positive TRAb. From RNA extracted from PBMCs, the TCR library was made. The authors drew approximately 9 milliliters of peripheral blood into EDTA tubes. Through Arm-PCR of CDR3 regions and iRepertoire HTBI primers, TCR beta libraries were built. One entry per CDR3 protein results from TCRdb running MiXCR on the multiplex PCR reads. The sample shows hundreds of thousands of distinct CDR3 sequences, around 21% of them seen only once. The study, taken as a whole, reports: Segments TRBV28, TRBJ1-2 and TRBJ2-5 showed preferential usage in persistent disease.

CDR3 size: 13 residues. Trimming removed 8 bases from V and 3 bases from J, with 11 bases in between. Germline CDR1 MNHNS, CDR2 SASEGT. The rearrangement joins TRBV6-1 to TRBJ1-3, with D possibly TRBD1 on 5 matching bases. This specimen consisted of peripheral blood mononuclear cells (PBMCs), obtained when the disease was refractory, from a patient treated with antithyroid drugs. This TCR derives from a female donor with Graves disease. The CDR3: CASEPGRGNTIYF. The CDR3 coding sequence is TGTGCCAGCGAGCCGGGACGTGGAAACACCATATATTTT.